These 22 T cell receptor beta chains share one sample of origin, sequenced in a study of blood T cell repertoires in COVID-19. The method was immunoSEQ multiplex PCR; TCRdb's version includes in-frame clones alone and lacks a portion of them. This table has more than 60,000 clones, about four fifths appearing once. Input material: peripheral blood. These receptors all come from a man between 60 and 75 years old with acute or convalescent COVID-19.

The chain joins TRBV7-2 to TRBJ1-3; D is uncertain. The germline V gene has CDR1 SGHTA and CDR2 FQGNSA. CDR3 length: 14 residues. V shed 1 base and J shed 8 bases, with 12 bases lying between them. The CDR3 DNA sequence: TGTGCCAGCAGCTTAGGTCTGGGAGGAGACACCATATATTTT. Protein product: CASSLGLGGDTIYF. Based on the CDR3 plus reference TRBV7-2 and TRBJ1-3, the full variable domain is GAGVSQSPSNKVTEKGKDVELRCDPISGHTALYWYRQSLGQGLEFLIYFQGNSAPDKSGLPSDRFSAERTGGSVSTLTIQRTQQEDSAVYLCASSLGLGGDTIYFGEGSWLTVV.

This clone was observed a few times. V and J are TRBV6-5 and TRBJ1-1; weak D call: TRBD1 (5 bases). The CDR3 consists of 14 residues. V was trimmed by 8 bases and J by 3 bases, leaving 16 bases between them. Germline CDR1 reads MNHEY; CDR2 reads SVGAGI. CDR3 residues: CASGGTHGYTEAFF. DNA for the CDR3: TGTGCCAGCGGGGGGACCCACGGATACACTGAAGCTTTCTTT.

The chain recombines TRBV4-1 with TRBJ1-1, with TRBD1 as a possible D gene (5 bases). The CDR3 consists of 16 residues. Germline-derived CDR1 and CDR2 are MGHRA and YSYEKL. V dropped 0 bases and J dropped 5 bases, with 16 bases sitting between them. CDR3 amino acids: CASSQDPRGGSTEAFF. The CDR3 DNA reads TGCGCCAGCAGCCAAGATCCCCGCGGGGGGTCGACTGAAGCTTTCTTT.

The chain links TRBV7-3 to TRBJ2-2; no clear D gene. V lost 0 bases to trimming and J lost 1 base, with 9 bases between them. Germline V CDR1 and CDR2: SGHTA, FQGTGA. This CDR3 has 16 residues. DNA for the CDR3: TGTGCCAGCAGCTTAACGGTGGCTGTGAACACCGGGGAGCTGTTTTTT. Translation: CASSLTVAVNTGELFF.

In its sample, this clone was seen a few times. The J gene is TRBJ1-4, the V gene TRBV7-9; possibly TRBD1 for D (5 bases). Germline CDR1 and CDR2: SEHNR and FQNEAQ (reference sequence). V was cut by 5 bases and J by 4 bases, with 11 bases left in between. CDR3 length: 14 amino acids. The CDR3 here is CASSPGILNEKLFF. Written as DNA, the CDR3 is TGTGCCAGCAGCCCAGGGATCCTTAATGAAAAACTGTTTTTT.

The chain recombines TRBV5-1 with TRBJ2-5, with TRBD2 identical over 7 bases. Germline-derived CDR1 and CDR2 are SGHRS and YFSETQ. Trimming removed 0 bases from V and 2 bases from J; junction bases left unmatched: 7. The CDR3 extends over 16 amino acids. The CDR3 DNA reads TGCGCCAGCAGCTTGGGGGCCTCGGGAGGACAAGAGACCCAGTACTTC. Its protein product is CASSLGASGGQETQYF.

V usage is TRBV28 and J usage is TRBJ1-1; D perhaps matches TRBD1 (6 bases). This CDR3 spans 14 amino acids. Trimming removed 5 bases at V and 3 bases at J, with 13 bases between. CDR1 is MDHEN, CDR2 SYDVKM, per germline. CDR3 amino acids: CASSQLTGYTEAFF. Here the CDR3 DNA reads TGTGCCAGCAGTCAACTGACAGGTTACACTGAAGCTTTCTTT.

The chain joins TRBV27 to TRBJ2-5; 14 nucleotides agree with TRBD2. The CDR3 runs to 15 residues. Germline CDR1 reads MNHEY; CDR2 reads SMNVEV (reference sequence). V trimming: 5 bases; J trimming: 6 bases; junction bases outside the gene matches: 5. DNA for the CDR3: TGTGCCAGCAGTCCAGGGACTAGCGGGGGCAAGACCCAGTACTTC. It codes for CASSPGTSGGKTQYF.

The DNA for the CDR3 is TGTGCCAGCAGCCAAGTTGCAGGAATGAACACTGAAGCTTTCTTT. Its translation: CASSQVAGMNTEAFF. The V and J genes are TRBV14 and TRBJ1-1; D ambiguous. Trimming shortened V by 1 base and J by 0 bases, and 9 bases separated the two germline ends. The CDR3 has 15 amino acids. CDR1 is SGHDN, CDR2 FVKESK, per germline.

This chain connects TRBV4-1 to TRBJ1-5; a weak D match, TRBD1 (5 bases). The CDR3 loop spans 15 amino acids. With 0 bases removed from V and 9 bases from J, the gap between germline ends came to 15 bases. Germline V gives CDR1 MGHRA, CDR2 YSYEKL. In nucleotides, the CDR3 is TGCGCCAGCAGCCAAGAAGGAACAGGCCAGGGGCCCCAGCATTTT. Translated, it gives CASSQEGTGQGPQHF.

The genes are TRBV5-1 and TRBJ2-1; 9 nucleotides line up with TRBD1. Germline V gene data show CDR1 as SGHRS and CDR2 as YFSETQ. The CDR3 has 15 amino acids. V gave up 2 bases and J gave up 5 bases; unmatched junction bases: 5. CDR3 in DNA: TGCGCCAGCAGCTTCGGGACAGGGTCTGACAATGAGCAGTTCTTC. This gives the protein CASSFGTGSDNEQFF.

J is TRBJ2-7 and V is TRBV7-2, with D possibly matching TRBD1 (6 bases). The germline CDR1 and CDR2 sequences are SGHTA and FQGNSA. This CDR3 contains 18 residues. Trimming stripped 4 bases from V and 1 base from J, with 23 bases between. CDR3 nucleotides: TGTGCCAGCAGCTCAACCCGGTCTTCGGCAGGGGTTTCCTACGAGCAGTACTTC. This gives the protein CASSSTRSSAGVSYEQYF.

The chain recombines TRBV4-1 with TRBJ2-5; D remains unclear. The CDR3 length is 12 residues. Germline V gives CDR1 MGHRA, CDR2 YSYEKL. The ends were cut back, 3 bases at V and 4 bases at J, with 6 bases in the middle. CDR3 residues: CASSHLGETQYF. DNA for the CDR3: TGCGCCAGCAGCCACCTCGGAGAGACCCAGTACTTC.

The J gene is TRBJ2-3, the V gene TRBV6-5; D is possibly TRBD2 (5 bases). The CDR3 extends over 15 amino acids. Trimming pared 6 bases from V and 2 bases from J, leaving 15 bases between. CDR1 and CDR2 (germline): MNHEY, SVGAGI. The CDR3 nucleotides read TGTGCCAGCAGCCCCCCGAGCGGCCACACAGATACGCAGTATTTT. It yields the protein CASSPPSGHTDTQYF.

V gene TRBV5-6 combines with J gene TRBJ1-3, with a weak D call TRBD1 (6 bases). Per germline, CDR1 SGHDT and CDR2 YYEEEE. CDR3 length equals 14 residues. Trimming left V 5 bases short and J 2 bases short, with 11 bases between. The CDR3 reads CASRQTGPGNTIYF. DNA of the CDR3: TGTGCCAGCAGACAGACAGGTCCTGGAAACACCATATATTTT.

The chain employs TRBV19 and TRBJ1-1; perhaps TRBD1 as D (6 bases). Per the germline V gene, CDR1 is LNHDA and CDR2 is SQIVND (reference sequence). The CDR3 loop spans 14 amino acids. Trimming shortened V by 5 bases and J by 5 bases, and 15 bases separated the two germline ends. CDR3 sequence (DNA): TGTGCCAGTAGTGTGAACAGGGTTGCGACTGAAGCTTTCTTT. Translation: CASSVNRVATEAFF.

The rearrangement joins TRBV29-1 to TRBJ2-1; TRBD2 agrees at 13 bases. V trimming: 7 bases; J trimming: 8 bases; junction bases outside the gene matches: 11. The CDR3 has 15 residues. Germline CDR1 reads SQVTM; CDR2 reads ANQGSEA. The CDR3 sequence is CSARRTSGSRDEQFF. CDR3 nucleotides: TGCAGCGCCAGACGGACTAGCGGGAGTCGGGATGAGCAGTTCTTC.

This chain connects TRBV7-2 to TRBJ2-5, with a possible D match to TRBD2 (6 bases). The V end lost 2 bases, the J end lost 1 base, and 11 bases lay between the germline ends. The germline V gene encodes CDR1 SGHTA and CDR2 FQGNSA. This CDR3 comprises 15 residues. Here the CDR3 reads CASSLIGGPQETQYF. The CDR3 DNA reads as TGTGCCAGCAGCTTAATCGGGGGTCCCCAAGAGACCCAGTACTTC.

The count of this clone is one. This rearrangement joins TRBV6-5 to TRBJ1-5; D may be TRBD1 (6 bases). The V gene's germline CDR1 is MNHEY and CDR2 SVGAGI. This CDR3 comprises 13 residues. Trimming removed 7 bases from V and 5 bases from J, with 12 bases in between. The CDR3 here is CASKGEGDQPQHF. CDR3 in DNA: TGTGCCAGCAAGGGAGAGGGGGATCAGCCCCAGCATTTT.

The genes are TRBV6-5 and TRBJ1-2; D uncertain. V was clipped by 0 bases and J by 5 bases, with 7 bases between them. CDR1 MNHEY and CDR2 SVGAGI come from the germline V gene. The CDR3 sequence is 13 residues long. The CDR3 coding sequence is TGTGCCAGCAGTTACTCGTTCGAGTATGGCTACACCTTC. Translated: CASSYSFEYGYTF.

This rearrangement joins TRBV4-3 to TRBJ2-3; D is possibly TRBD2 (5 bases). Germline V gives CDR1 LGHNA, CDR2 YSLEER. V was clipped by 1 base and J by 2 bases, with 10 bases between them. This CDR3 has 15 amino acids. CDR3 amino acids: CASSQGQRNTDTQYF. CDR3 sequence (DNA): TGCGCCAGCAGCCAAGGGCAGCGGAACACAGATACGCAGTATTTT.

V and J are TRBV27 and TRBJ2-7; D remains ambiguous. The germline V gene has CDR1 MNHEY and CDR2 SMNVEV (reference sequence). The CDR3 is made up of 16 amino acids. Deletions cut 5 bases from V and 2 bases from J, with 19 bases between. CDR3 residues: CASSPRRGSVPYEQYF. The CDR3 bases are TGTGCCAGCAGTCCCCGTCGAGGCAGCGTACCCTACGAGCAGTACTTC.